One sample yielded the 20 T cell receptor beta chains listed below, sequenced in a study of OX40 agonist ivuxolimab in advanced cancers. TCRdb's table, derived via immunoSEQ multiplex PCR, lists solely in-frame clones and lacks some. The sample lists tens of thousands of clones; about 81% were seen once. The material was CD4+ or CD8+ T cells sorted from blood, obtained in a trial of the OX40 agonist ivuxolimab. These receptors were taken from an adult with an advanced solid tumor such as melanoma, head and neck, liver or kidney cancer.

The gene calls are TRBV14 and TRBJ2-7, with 12 bases identical to TRBD2. Trimming cost V 4 bases and J 4 bases; bases outside gene matches: 2. This CDR3 is built from 14 residues. Germline V gene lookup returns CDR1 SGHDN and CDR2 FVKESK. CDR3 sequence reads: CASSPTSGSYEQYF. In DNA, the CDR3 is TGTGCCAGCAGCCCGACTAGCGGGAGTTACGAGCAGTACTTC.

The rearrangement uses TRBV11-3 and TRBJ1-2; tentative D call: TRBD1 (5 bases). The V end was cut by 4 bases, the J end by 4 bases, with 7 bases between. This CDR3 comprises 12 residues. Germline V CDR1 and CDR2: SGHNT, YENEEA. The CDR3 region has the DNA TGTGCCAGCAGCTCCGGGGGCTATGGCTACACCTTC. Protein: CASSSGGYGYTF. The full variable domain, completed using reference TRBV11-3 and TRBJ1-2, is EAGVVQSPRYKIIEKKQPVAFWCNPISGHNTLYWYLQNLGQGPELLIRYENEEAVDDSQLPKDRFSAERLKGVDSTLKIQPAELGDSAVYLCASSSGGYGYTFGSGTRLTVV.

The rearrangement links TRBV28 to TRBJ2-3, with 9 bases identical to TRBD1. CDR1 is MDHEN and CDR2 is SYDVKM in the germline V gene. This CDR3 comprises 14 residues. V was clipped by 8 bases and J by 4 bases; unmatched bases: 7. The CDR3 loop reads CASGTGIRPDTQYF. DNA of the CDR3: TGTGCCAGCGGGACAGGGATCCGCCCAGATACGCAGTATTTT.

V and J are TRBV30 and TRBJ2-7; D assignment may be TRBD1 or TRBD2 (5 bases each). V was pared by 1 base and J by 4 bases, with 17 bases between. CDR1 is GTSNPN and CDR2 is SVGIG in the germline V gene (reference sequence). This CDR3 spans 15 amino acids. The CDR3 nucleotides read TGTGCCTGGAGTGGCCGAGGGGTTTTGGGTTACGAGCAGTACTTC. This codes for CAWSGRGVLGYEQYF.

This rearrangement joins TRBV7-8 to TRBJ2-5; 10 nucleotides align to TRBD1. With V trimmed by 8 bases and J by 2 bases, 2 bases remained unmatched. Germline CDR1 reads SGHVS; CDR2 reads FQNEAQ. There are 13 residues in the CDR3. The CDR3 here is CASRDRGQETQYF. DNA of the CDR3: TGTGCCAGCCGGGACAGGGGACAAGAGACCCAGTACTTC.

Only one count was recorded for this clone. The J gene is TRBJ2-6, the V gene TRBV7-2, with 11 bases identical to TRBD2. Germline lookup yields CDR1 SGHTA and CDR2 FQGNSA. V was pared by 2 bases and J by 0 bases, with 6 bases of the junction left unmatched. CDR3 length equals 19 residues. CDR3 sequence reads: CASSLKTSGVNSGANVLTF. In nucleotides, the CDR3 is TGTGCCAGCAGCTTAAAGACTAGCGGGGTTAACTCTGGGGCCAACGTCCTGACTTTC.

The gene calls are TRBV9 and TRBJ1-2; D possibly corresponds to TRBD1 (5 bases). Trimming shortened V by 4 bases and J by 8 bases, and 24 bases separated the two germline ends. From germline, CDR1 is SGDLS and CDR2 YYNGEE. The length of the CDR3 is 16 residues. The CDR3 DNA sequence: TGTGCCAGCAGCTCTTCTACAGGATTCCAAGTTATAGGCTACACCTTC. It is translated as CASSSSTGFQVIGYTF.

The chain employs TRBV10-3 and TRBJ2-5; D possibly corresponds to TRBD1 (6 bases). The CDR3 runs to 13 residues. V lost 6 bases and J 5 bases, leaving 13 bases between the germline ends. CDR1 and CDR2 (germline): ENHRY, SYGVKD. The CDR3 is CAISAGVGETQYF. DNA of the CDR3: TGTGCCATCAGCGCAGGGGTAGGCGAGACCCAGTACTTC.

This chain joins TRBV7-9 and TRBJ1-1, with no clear D. Germline CDR1 is SEHNR and CDR2 is FQNEAQ (reference sequence). The CDR3 consists of 15 residues. V lost 0 bases to trimming and J lost 2 bases, with 10 bases between them. The DNA of the CDR3 is TGTGCCAGCAGCTTAGCTCTCCCTGCCAACACTGAAGCTTTCTTT. It translates to CASSLALPANTEAFF.

V usage is TRBV7-3 and J usage is TRBJ2-5; the match to TRBD2 covers 11 bases. The CDR3 is made up of 16 amino acids. Trimming removed 0 bases from V and 4 bases from J; junction bases left unmatched: 4. Per germline, CDR1 SGHTA and CDR2 FQGTGA. The CDR3 loop reads CASSLTGLAGTETQYF. The CDR3 nucleotides are TGTGCCAGCAGCTTAACTGGACTAGCGGGTACAGAGACCCAGTACTTC.

The chain employs TRBV7-6 and TRBJ2-3, with 8 bases that match TRBD2. Germline lookup yields CDR1 SGHVS and CDR2 FNYEAQ. The CDR3 is made up of 17 amino acids. V was clipped by 4 bases and J by 0 bases; unmatched bases: 9. CDR3: CASSSSGGTVSTDTQYF. The DNA of the CDR3 is TGTGCCAGCAGCTCATCGGGGGGGACCGTCAGCACAGATACGCAGTATTTT. Supplemented by reference TRBV7-6 and TRBJ2-3, the full variable domain reads GAGVSQSPRYKVTKRGQDVALRCDPISGHVSLYWYRQALGQGPEFLTYFNYEAQQDKSGLPNDRFSAERPEGSISTLTIQRTEQRDSAMYRCASSSSGGTVSTDTQYFGPGTRLTVL.

The rearrangement links TRBV28 to TRBJ2-7, with 7 bases that match TRBD2. Germline V gene data show CDR1 as MDHEN and CDR2 as SYDVKM. This CDR3 is 15 amino acids long. V lost 1 base and J lost 6; bases outside the gene matches: 9. This chain's CDR3 is CASSLFGGRRSEQYF. DNA of the CDR3: TGTGCCAGCAGTTTATTCGGGGGGAGGCGCAGCGAGCAGTACTTC.

CDR3 sequence: CASSEREVYGYTF. The CDR3 nucleotides read TGTGCCAGCAGTGAAAGGGAGGTCTATGGCTACACCTTC. J is TRBJ1-2 and V is TRBV6-1, with no clear D. CDR1 is MNHNS and CDR2 is SASEGT in the germline V gene. The CDR3 is 13 amino acids. The germline V and J ends were trimmed by 2 bases and 4 bases, with 8 bases remaining between them.

The table lists this clone with a count of one. V gene TRBV30 combines with J gene TRBJ2-1, with D maybe TRBD1 (5 bases). This CDR3 is built from 19 residues. V lost 6 bases, J lost 1 base, and 28 bases lay in between. CDR1 and CDR2 from the germline V gene are GTSNPN and SVGIG (reference sequence). CDR3 loop: CACSRSRMGLGSSYNEQFF. CDR3 DNA: TGTGCCTGCTCAAGGTCCAGGATGGGGCTGGGGTCTTCCTACAATGAGCAGTTCTTC. Filled out from reference TRBV30 and TRBJ2-1, the complete variable domain reads SQTIHQWPATLVQPVGSPLSLECTVEGTSNPNLYWYRQAAGRGLQLLFYSVGIGQISSEVPQNLSASRPQDRQFILSSKKLLLSDSGFYLCACSRSRMGLGSSYNEQFFGPGTRLTVL.

This chain connects TRBV29-1 to TRBJ2-1; D unclear. The V and J ends lost 0 bases and 4 bases respectively, with 7 bases between them. The V gene's germline CDR1 is SQVTM and CDR2 ANQGSEA. The CDR3 is 13 amino acids. The CDR3: CSVEEGGYNEQFF. DNA of the CDR3: TGCAGCGTTGAAGAGGGCGGATACAATGAGCAGTTCTTC.

The chain links TRBV6-5 to TRBJ2-7; D assignment may be TRBD1 or TRBD2 (5 bases each). V shed 5 bases and J shed 2 bases, with 10 bases lying between them. The CDR3 is 13 amino acids. Germline-derived CDR1 and CDR2 are MNHEY and SVGAGI. The CDR3 DNA follows: TGTGCCAGCAGTCAGGGACGGACCTACGAGCAGTACTTC. Its protein product is CASSQGRTYEQYF.

The chain couples TRBV12-5 to TRBJ2-3; the D is unclear. V was pared by 1 base and J by 2 bases, with 4 bases between. The CDR3 has 13 amino acids. Per germline, CDR1 LGHNT and CDR2 FRNRAP. Here the CDR3 reads CASGLGNTDTQYF. DNA of the CDR3: TGTGCTAGTGGTTTGGGAAACACAGATACGCAGTATTTT.

This clone was observed once. The V call is TRBV5-1, the J call TRBJ2-7; TRBD1 agrees at 10 bases. Trimming at V came to 2 bases and at J to 3 bases, leaving 5 bases not matched to a gene. The CDR3 spans 15 residues. Per germline, CDR1 SGHRS and CDR2 YFSETQ. The CDR3 sequence is CASSLDRGRFYEQYF. In DNA, the CDR3 is TGCGCCAGCAGCTTAGACAGGGGGCGCTTCTACGAGCAGTACTTC.

This chain joins TRBV9 and TRBJ2-4; D might be TRBD1 (6 bases). V was trimmed by 4 bases and J by 8 bases, leaving 16 bases between them. From germline, CDR1 is SGDLS and CDR2 YYNGEE. The CDR3 has 14 amino acids. CDR3 amino acids: CASSPESRGYIQYF. The CDR3 DNA sequence: TGTGCCAGCAGCCCTGAGAGCAGGGGCTACATTCAGTACTTC.

This chain links TRBV4-3 with TRBJ2-1, with D perhaps TRBD1 (5 bases). There are 15 residues in the CDR3. Germline values: CDR1 LGHNA, CDR2 YSLEER. V was cut by 0 bases and J by 5 bases, with 11 bases left in between. CDR3 sequence: CASSQEFTGNNEQFF. The CDR3 DNA sequence: TGCGCCAGCAGCCAAGAATTCACAGGTAACAATGAGCAGTTCTTC.